The subject of this entry is one T cell receptor (beta chain). This sample was included in a study of technical replicates of blood from several donors. Generated by immunoSEQ multiplex PCR, the TCRdb table keeps only in-frame clones and is missing some. The sample consists of roughly 100,000 clones, approximately 94% of them appearing once. V was clipped by 4 bases and J by 10 bases, with 11 bases between them. Germline CDR1 SEHNR, CDR2 FQNEAQ (reference sequence). The CDR3 has 12 residues. The receptor's source is a human donor in good health. Material for sequencing was T cells isolated from PBMCs. The rearrangement joins TRBV7-9 to TRBJ2-1; D ambiguous. The CDR3 reads CASSSTAPEQFF. The CDR3 bases are TGTGCCAGCAGCTCAACAGCCCCGGAGCAGTTCTTC.